Shown below are 5 T cell receptor beta chains from a single sample sequenced in a study of blood T cells in healthy people across ages. A sample-barcoded 5' primer and a J-beta primer mix were used in a second PCR of roughly 6 to 11 cycles. TCRdb fed the 5' RACE reads into MiXCR, producing one record per CDR3 protein. The sample consists of 650,000 to 1,000,000 distinct CDR3 sequences, roughly 34% of them appearing once. The sequenced sample consisted of blood. These receptors were collected from a man aged 18-30 years in good health.

This clonotype turned up a few times. V is TRBV27 and J is TRBJ2-1; maybe TRBD1 (6 bases). There are 16 residues in the CDR3. Trimming cost V 5 bases and J 10 bases, with 24 bases left between them. The germline V gene has CDR1 MNHEY and CDR2 SMNVEV (reference sequence). In nucleotides, the CDR3 is TGTGCCAGCAGTCCCAACAGGGTTGGTATTTTTCGGGAGCAGTTCTTC. Amino acids: CASSPNRVGIFREQFF.

As regards this clonotype: A clone one base away is much larger, so this may be a read error. The chain has TRBV4-1 and TRBJ2-1; either TRBD1 or TRBD2 may supply D (5 bases each). V was cut by 1 base and J by 7 bases, with 14 bases left in between. The CDR3 runs 15 residues. Germline V gene lookup returns CDR1 MGHRA and CDR2 YSYEKL. CDR3 loop: CASSQVEGNRNEQFF. CDR3 bases: TGCGCCAGCAGCCAAGTTGAGGGGAACAGGAATGAGCAGTTCTTC.

This CDR3 is CASMTGSGNNYGYTF. The CDR3, as DNA: TGTGCCAGCATGACGGGGTCGGGAAATAACTATGGCTACACCTTC. The chain employs TRBV28 and TRBJ1-2; no definite D call. This CDR3 comprises 15 residues. The germline CDR1 and CDR2 sequences are MDHEN and SYDVKM. The V and J ends lost 7 bases and 1 base respectively, with 16 bases between them.

Worth noting for this clonotype: One end of the junction is discordant with germline, which a read error may explain. The CDR3 sequence: CSAKAVGGLFF. DNA of the CDR3: TGCAGTGCAAAGGCGGTCGGGGGGCTGTTTTTT. The V and J genes are TRBV20-1 and TRBJ2-2, with D perhaps TRBD2 (6 bases). The CDR3 has 11 amino acids. The V gene's germline CDR1 is DFQATT and CDR2 SNEGSKA (reference sequence).

There are a few counts of this clonotype. The chain couples TRBV20-1 to TRBJ1-2; maybe TRBD1 (6 bases). V lost 1 base, J lost 4 bases, and 19 bases lay in between. Germline V gene sequence: CDR1 DFQATT, CDR2 SNEGSKA (reference sequence). There are 16 residues in the CDR3. The CDR3 bases are TGCAGTGCTAGAGTAGGGTCGGCAGGGGCGACCTATGGCTACACCTTC. Amino acids: CSARVGSAGATYGYTF.